One TCR beta chain is described in this entry. The entry originates in a study of CD8+ T cells in alopecia areata. The CDR3 runs to 14 residues. Germline lookup yields CDR1 SNHLY and CDR2 FYNNEI. The germline V and J ends were trimmed by 1 base and 4 bases, with 8 bases remaining between them. From alopecia areata patients, lesional scalp punch biopsies and peripheral blood were collected. cDNA prepared by RNA extraction and subsequent reverse transcription served as the template for sequencing. Data came from immunoSEQ multiplex PCR; TCRdb stores just in-frame clones and leaves some out. Counted here are 95,000 to 120,000 clones, roughly 55% occurring once; the ten biggest clones make up over 20%.

The rearrangement links TRBV2 to TRBJ1-5; D is undetermined. The sequencing input was NKG2D-low CD8+ T cells sorted from blood. The clonotype originates from a human donor with alopecia areata. CDR3 residues: CASSEGWVNQPQHF. CDR3 nucleotides: TGTGCCAGCAGTGAAGGTTGGGTGAATCAGCCCCAGCATTTT.